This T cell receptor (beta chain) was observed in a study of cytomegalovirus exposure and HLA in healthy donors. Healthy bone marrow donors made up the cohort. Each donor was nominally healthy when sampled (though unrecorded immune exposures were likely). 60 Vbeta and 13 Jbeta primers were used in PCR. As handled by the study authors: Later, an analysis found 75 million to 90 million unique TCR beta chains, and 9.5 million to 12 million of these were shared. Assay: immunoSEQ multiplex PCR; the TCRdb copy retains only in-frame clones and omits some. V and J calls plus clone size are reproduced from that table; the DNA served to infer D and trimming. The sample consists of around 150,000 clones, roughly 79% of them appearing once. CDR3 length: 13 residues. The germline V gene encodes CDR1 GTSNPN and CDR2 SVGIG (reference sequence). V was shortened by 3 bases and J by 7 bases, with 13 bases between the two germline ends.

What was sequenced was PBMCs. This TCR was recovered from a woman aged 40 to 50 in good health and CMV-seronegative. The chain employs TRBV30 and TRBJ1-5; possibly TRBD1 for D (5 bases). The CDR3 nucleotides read TGTGCCTGGAGGACGTCTGGGGCCCAGCCCCAGCATTTT. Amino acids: CAWRTSGAQPQHF.